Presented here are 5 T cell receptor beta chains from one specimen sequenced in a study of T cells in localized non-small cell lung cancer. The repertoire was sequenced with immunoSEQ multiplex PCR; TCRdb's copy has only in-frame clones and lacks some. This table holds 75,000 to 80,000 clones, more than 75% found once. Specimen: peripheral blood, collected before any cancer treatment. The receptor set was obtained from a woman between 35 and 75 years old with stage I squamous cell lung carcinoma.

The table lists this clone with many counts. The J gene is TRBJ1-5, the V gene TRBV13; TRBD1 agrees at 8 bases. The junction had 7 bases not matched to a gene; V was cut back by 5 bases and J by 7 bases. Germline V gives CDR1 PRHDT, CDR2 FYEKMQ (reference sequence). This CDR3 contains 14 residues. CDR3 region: CASSLGQGMQPQHF. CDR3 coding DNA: TGTGCCAGCAGCCTTGGACAGGGAATGCAGCCCCAGCATTTT.

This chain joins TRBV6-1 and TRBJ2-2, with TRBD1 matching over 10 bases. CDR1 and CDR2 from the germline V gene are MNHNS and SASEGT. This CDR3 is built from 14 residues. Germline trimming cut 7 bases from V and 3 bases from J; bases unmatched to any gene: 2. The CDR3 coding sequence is TGTGCCAGCACGGGGACAGGGGACACCGGGGAGCTGTTTTTT. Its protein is CASTGTGDTGELFF.

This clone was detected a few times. CDR3 nucleotide sequence: TGTGCCAGCAGCCAACTGACTAGCGGGGGGGCCGGGAAGAGAGATACGCAGTATTTT. Its translation: CASSQLTSGGAGKRDTQYF. This chain joins TRBV5-6 and TRBJ2-3; 14 bases match TRBD2. The CDR3 consists of 19 residues. Germline CDR1 reads SGHDT; CDR2 reads YYEEEE. J lost 5 bases, V lost 4 bases, and 15 bases had no gene match.

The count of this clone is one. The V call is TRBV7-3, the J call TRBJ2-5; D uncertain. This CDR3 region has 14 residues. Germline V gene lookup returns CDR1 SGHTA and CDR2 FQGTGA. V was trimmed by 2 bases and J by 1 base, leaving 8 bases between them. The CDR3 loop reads CASSLGRSQETQYF. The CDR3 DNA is TGTGCCAGCAGCTTAGGCCGGTCCCAAGAGACCCAGTACTTC. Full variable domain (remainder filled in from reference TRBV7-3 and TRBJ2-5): GAGVSQTPSNKVTEKGKYVELRCDPISGHTALYWYRQSLGQGPEFLIYFQGTGAADDSGLPNDRFFAVRPEGSVSTLKIQRTERGDSAVYLCASSLGRSQETQYFGPGTRLLVL.

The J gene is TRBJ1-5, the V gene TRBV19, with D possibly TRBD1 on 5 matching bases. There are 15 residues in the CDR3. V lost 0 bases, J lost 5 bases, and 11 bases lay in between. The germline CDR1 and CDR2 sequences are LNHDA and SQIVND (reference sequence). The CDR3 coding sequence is TGTGCCAGTAGTATAGATCGTAGGGGAGATCAGCCCCAGCATTTT. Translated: CASSIDRRGDQPQHF.